The rows below give T cell receptor beta chains drawn from one sample of a study of blood T cell repertoires in COVID-19. Some clones are missing from TCRdb's copy, which holds only in-frame ones; the method was immunoSEQ multiplex PCR. This table has approximately 340,000 clones, around 83% appearing once. Source material: peripheral blood. These receptors all stem from a man aged 25-40 years with active or convalescent COVID-19. Each CDR3 is given with its conserved first and last residue. The D gene is left open where the match is weak. Not all rows give a size; the values are once, few, many and, for expanded clones, a class.

CDR3 DNA: TGTGCCAGCAGCCTATTCCACAGGGACGGGAATGAAAAACTGTTTTTT; CDR3 protein: CASSLFHRDGNEKLFF; clone size: .; J gene: TRBJ1-4; V gene: TRBV21-1; D gene: .
CDR3 DNA: TGCGCCAGCAGCTGGACAGGGTCTAGCACAGATACGCAGTATTTT; CDR3 protein: CASSWTGSSTDTQYF; clone size: .; J gene: TRBJ2-3; V gene: TRBV5-1; D gene: TRBD1
CDR3 DNA: TGTGCCAGCAGTGAAGGGGTCGTGGGGGGCCAAGAGACCCAGTACTTC; CDR3 protein: CASSEGVVGGQETQYF; clone size: .; J gene: TRBJ2-5; V gene: TRBV25-1; D gene: .
CDR3 DNA: TGTGCCAGCACCCCCCGGACTACCAATGAGCAGTTCTTC; CDR3 protein: CASTPRTTNEQFF; clone size: .; J gene: TRBJ2-1; V gene: TRBV19; D gene: .
CDR3 DNA: TGTGCCAGCAGCCAAGGGAGAGTTTCACCCCTCCACTTT; CDR3 protein: CASSQGRVSPLHF; clone size: .; J gene: TRBJ1-6; V gene: TRBV3-1/TRBV3-2; D gene: .
CDR3 DNA: TGCAGCGTTCTCGACACCTTGAATCAGCCCCAGCATTTT; CDR3 protein: CSVLDTLNQPQHF; clone size: .; J gene: TRBJ1-5; V gene: TRBV29-1; D gene: .
CDR3 DNA: TGTGCCAGCAGCTTTCTCCGGGAGAGGGAGACCCAGTACTTC; CDR3 protein: CASSFLRERETQYF; clone size: .; J gene: TRBJ2-5; V gene: TRBV7-2; D gene: .
CDR3 DNA: TGTGCCAGCAGCCACGGACAGGTGAACACTGAAGCTTTCTTT; CDR3 protein: CASSHGQVNTEAFF; clone size: few; J gene: TRBJ1-1; V gene: TRBV5-8; D gene: TRBD1
CDR3 DNA: TGTGCCAGCAGTTCAATGGGAAAGGGACAGGGGGCCCAGGCGGATACGCAGTATTTT; CDR3 protein: CASSSMGKGQGAQADTQYF; clone size: few; J gene: TRBJ2-3; V gene: TRBV5-5; D gene: TRBD1
CDR3 DNA: TGTGCCAGCAGCTTAGGGGGGGCCGGGGAGCTGTTTTTT; CDR3 protein: CASSLGGAGELFF; clone size: .; J gene: TRBJ2-2; V gene: TRBV11-2; D gene: .
CDR3 DNA: TGTGCCAGCAGTTTGGAACAGACCACCGGGGAGCTGTTTTTT; CDR3 protein: CASSLEQTTGELFF; clone size: .; J gene: TRBJ2-2; V gene: TRBV27; D gene: .
CDR3 DNA: TGTGCCAGCAGCTCCCATTCTCGGGAGCCCTACGAGCAGTACTTC; CDR3 protein: CASSSHSREPYEQYF; clone size: .; J gene: TRBJ2-7; V gene: TRBV11-3; D gene: .
CDR3 DNA: TGTGCCACCAGTGACCAAGACACCCGCTACACCTTC; CDR3 protein: CATSDQDTRYTF; clone size: .; J gene: TRBJ1-2; V gene: TRBV24-1; D gene: .
CDR3 DNA: TGTGCCAGCAGTTACTCGAGGGGGCTTGGCTACACCTTC; CDR3 protein: CASSYSRGLGYTF; clone size: .; J gene: TRBJ1-2; V gene: TRBV6-5; D gene: TRBD1
CDR3 DNA: TGTGCCAGCAGCCCGGGGGCTAGCGGATCCTACGAGCAGTACTTC; CDR3 protein: CASSPGASGSYEQYF; clone size: .; J gene: TRBJ2-7; V gene: TRBV5-4; D gene: .
CDR3 DNA: TGTGCCTGGGCCTTGAGCCGGTCGACTGAAGCTTTCTTT; CDR3 protein: CAWALSRSTEAFF; clone size: .; J gene: TRBJ1-1; V gene: TRBV30; D gene: .